This record covers a single T cell receptor beta chain. Its recognized antigen is unknown. No base qualities exist here, and no much larger clone lies one base off it. The data stem from a study of human T cells and chemical hapten exposure (dated by TCRdb to 2020 to 2023). In terms of the full investigation: Libraries were pooled for sequencing, and per-sample TCR yields varied mainly because of small differences in library volumes within the pool. For every blood RNA sample, sequencing covered both the TCR alpha and TCR beta chains. This study followed changes in the peripheral blood TCR repertoire in vivo during primary and secondary sensitization of alopecia patients to the hapten diphenylcyclopropenone (DPC). The full study reports these points: DPC sensitization did not change how many TCRs were above 1 in 1000 frequency, and no evidence was found of alterations in global repertoire structure. Repeated subsampling changed both the strength of the expansion versus patch-test correlation and the threshold at which that correlation became significant.

Library generation was performed with 5' RACE. The sequencer was an Illumina MiSeq. Library preparation attached unique molecular identifiers to individual cDNA molecules for quantitative, reproducible TCR counting. The authors' analysis ran thus. Samples had a median of roughly 98,000 TCRs, with a range from about 23,224 to 690,600. The Decombinator software suite was used to annotate V, J and CDR3 in the TCR reads. For the PS versus PT1 abundance plots, all samples were subsampled to the same number of TCRs (28,000). Expanded TCRs were defined as absent before sensitization and observed at least eight times at the 2-week time point. TCRdb reprocessing: public reads trimmed at Q25 with fastp, clones called with MiXCR, in-frame beta chains kept. Under each unique CDR3 protein, matching rows form one entry showing the most common genes and DNA. TCRdb assigned the V and J calls; the authors' analysis was not used. A total of approximately 110,000 distinct CDR3 sequences appear in this sample, 19% of them only once. The ten largest clones represent about 3% of the sample.

Total RNA was extracted from unfractionated whole blood collected in Tempus Blood RNA tubes. About 5 healthy volunteers acted as controls for TCR sequencing and had blood drawn at day 0, 2 weeks and 6 weeks. The germline V gene provides CDR1 MNHEY and CDR2 SVGEGT. V sheds 0 bases and J sheds 0 bases, leaving 14 bases between their ends. Its CDR3 holds 17 amino acids, cysteine through phenylalanine. Only the CDR3 part of the read is kept: 51 bases, read in frame from the first base. The rearrangement combines TRBV6-2 or TRBV6-3 with TRBJ1-2; matching of 6 bases hints at TRBD1 as the D gene. This TCR came from a human donor in good health. The CDR3 amino acid sequence is: CASSYSRGRTPNYGYTF. The nucleotides read TGTGCCAGCAGTTACTCGAGGGGGAGGACACCTAACTATGGCTACACCTTC.